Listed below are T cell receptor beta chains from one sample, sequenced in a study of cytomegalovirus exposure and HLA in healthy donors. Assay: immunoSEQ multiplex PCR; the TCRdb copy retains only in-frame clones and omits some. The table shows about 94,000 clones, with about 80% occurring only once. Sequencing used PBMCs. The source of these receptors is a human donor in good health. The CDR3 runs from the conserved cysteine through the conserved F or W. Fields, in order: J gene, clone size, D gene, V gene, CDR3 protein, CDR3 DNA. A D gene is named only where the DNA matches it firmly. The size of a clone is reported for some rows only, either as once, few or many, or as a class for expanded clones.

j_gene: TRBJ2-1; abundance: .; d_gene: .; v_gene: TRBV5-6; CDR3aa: CASSFPGNEQFF; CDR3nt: TGTGCCAGCAGCTTTCCCGGTAATGAGCAGTTCTTC
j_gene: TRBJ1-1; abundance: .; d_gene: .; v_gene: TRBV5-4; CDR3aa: CASSLAGLPEAFF; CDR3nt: TGTGCCAGCAGCTTGGCGGGACTCCCCGAAGCTTTCTTT
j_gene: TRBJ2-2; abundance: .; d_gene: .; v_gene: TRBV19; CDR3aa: CASSSLQRAGTGELFF; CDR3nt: TGTGCCAGTAGCTCTCTACAGCGGGCGGGCACCGGGGAGCTGTTTTTT
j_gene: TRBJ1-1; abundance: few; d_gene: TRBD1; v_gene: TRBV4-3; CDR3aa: CASSQVFRGYTEAFF; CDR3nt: TGCGCCAGCAGCCAAGTTTTCAGGGGGTACACTGAAGCTTTCTTT
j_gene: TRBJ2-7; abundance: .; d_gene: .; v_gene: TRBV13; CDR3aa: CASSPRLVDEQYF; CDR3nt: TGTGCCAGCAGCCCCCGGCTAGTGGACGAGCAGTACTTC
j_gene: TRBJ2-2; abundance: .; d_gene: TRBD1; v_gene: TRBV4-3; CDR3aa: CASRQGASAGELFF; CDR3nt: TGCGCCAGCAGACAGGGGGCATCGGCCGGGGAGCTGTTTTTT
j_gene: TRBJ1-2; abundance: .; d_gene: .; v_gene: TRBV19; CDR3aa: CASSQGNGYTF; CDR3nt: TGTGCCAGTAGTCAGGGGAATGGCTACACCTTC
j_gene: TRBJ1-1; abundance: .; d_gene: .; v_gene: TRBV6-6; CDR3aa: CASSPTLTEAFF; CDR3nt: TGTGCCAGCAGTCCGACTCTCACTGAAGCTTTCTTT
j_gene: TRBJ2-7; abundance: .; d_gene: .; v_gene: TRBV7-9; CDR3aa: CASSLPGTYEQYF; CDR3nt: TGTGCCAGCAGCTTACCAGGGACCTACGAGCAGTACTTC
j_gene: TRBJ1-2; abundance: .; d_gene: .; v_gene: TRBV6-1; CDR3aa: CASSEGNRLYGYTF; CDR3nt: TGTGCCAGCAGTGAAGGGAACAGGCTCTATGGCTACACCTTC
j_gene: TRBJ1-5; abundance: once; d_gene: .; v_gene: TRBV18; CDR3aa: CASSRQDNQPQHF; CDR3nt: TGTGCCAGCTCACGACAGGACAATCAGCCCCAGCATTTT
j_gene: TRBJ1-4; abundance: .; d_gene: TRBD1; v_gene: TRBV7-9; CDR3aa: CASSGWDRGEEKLFF; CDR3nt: TGTGCCAGCAGCGGCTGGGACAGGGGTGAGGAAAAACTGTTTTTT
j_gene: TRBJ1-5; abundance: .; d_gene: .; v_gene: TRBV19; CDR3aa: CASSQGYSNQPQHF; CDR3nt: TGTGCCAGTAGCCAGGGGTATAGCAATCAGCCCCAGCATTTT
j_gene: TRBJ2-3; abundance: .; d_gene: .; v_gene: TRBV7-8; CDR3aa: CASSSWRGDTQYF; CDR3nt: TGTGCCAGCAGCTCATGGCGCGGAGATACGCAGTATTTT
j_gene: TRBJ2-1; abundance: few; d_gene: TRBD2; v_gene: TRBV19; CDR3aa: CASNAAGSLAGASEQFF; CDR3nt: TGTGCCAGTAATGCCGCGGGTAGCCTAGCGGGAGCGAGTGAGCAGTTCTTC
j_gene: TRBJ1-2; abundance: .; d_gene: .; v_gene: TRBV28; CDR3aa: CASSLLDRSNYGYTF; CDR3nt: TGTGCCAGCAGCCTCCTGGACAGATCAAACTATGGCTACACCTTC
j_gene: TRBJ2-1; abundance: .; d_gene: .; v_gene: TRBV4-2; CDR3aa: CASRTHGARNEQFF; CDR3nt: TGTGCCAGCAGAACGCATGGGGCTCGGAATGAGCAGTTCTTC
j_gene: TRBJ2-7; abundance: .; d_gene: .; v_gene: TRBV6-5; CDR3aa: CASSGATGEQYF; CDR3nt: TGTGCCAGCAGTGGGGCGACAGGAGAGCAGTACTTC
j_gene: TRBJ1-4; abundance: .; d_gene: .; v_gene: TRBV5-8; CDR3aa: CASSPGTAGINEKLFF; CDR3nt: TGTGCCAGCAGCCCGGGCACAGCGGGGATTAATGAAAAACTGTTTTTT
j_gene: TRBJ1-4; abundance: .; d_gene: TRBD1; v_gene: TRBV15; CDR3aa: CATSTRQGRGEKLFF; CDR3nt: TGTGCCACCAGCACCAGACAGGGAAGGGGTGAAAAACTGTTTTTT
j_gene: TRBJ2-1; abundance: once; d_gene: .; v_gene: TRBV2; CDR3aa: CASRRDRSTYEQFF; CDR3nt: TGTGCCAGCAGAAGAGACAGGTCTACGTATGAGCAGTTCTTC
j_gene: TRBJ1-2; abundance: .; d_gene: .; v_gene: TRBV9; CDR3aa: CASSPGGRFNYGYTF; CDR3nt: TGTGCCAGCAGCCCGGGGGGAAGGTTCAACTATGGCTACACCTTC
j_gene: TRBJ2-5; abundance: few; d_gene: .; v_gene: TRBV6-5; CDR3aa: CASSYPTVRGQETQYF; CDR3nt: TGTGCCAGCAGTTACCCGACAGTCCGAGGACAAGAGACCCAGTACTTC
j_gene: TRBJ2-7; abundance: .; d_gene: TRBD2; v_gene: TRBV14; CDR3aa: CASSLGLAGIHEQYF; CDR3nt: TGTGCCAGCAGCCTGGGACTAGCGGGGATCCACGAGCAGTACTTC
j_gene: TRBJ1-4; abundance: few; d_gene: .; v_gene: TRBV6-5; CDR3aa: CASSGDVKEKLFF; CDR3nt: TGTGCCAGCTCGGGGGACGTGAAGGAAAAACTGTTTTTT
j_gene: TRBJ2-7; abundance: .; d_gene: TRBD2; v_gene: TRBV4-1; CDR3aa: CASSPGTSVSYEQYF; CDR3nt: TGCGCCAGCAGCCCCGGGACTAGCGTGTCCTACGAGCAGTACTTC
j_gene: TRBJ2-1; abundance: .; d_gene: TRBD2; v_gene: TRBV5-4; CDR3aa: CASSRGGTSDPEQFF; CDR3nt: TGTGCCAGCAGCCGAGGGGGGACTAGCGACCCTGAGCAGTTCTTC
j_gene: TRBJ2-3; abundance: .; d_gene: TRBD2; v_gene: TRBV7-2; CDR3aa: CASSKALGLAGATDTQYF; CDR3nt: TGTGCCAGCAGCAAAGCCCTCGGACTAGCGGGAGCCACAGATACGCAGTATTTT
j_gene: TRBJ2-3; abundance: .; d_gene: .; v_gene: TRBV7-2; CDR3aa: CASSLSPRNTDTQYF; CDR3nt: TGTGCCAGCAGCTTATCTCCCAGGAATACAGATACGCAGTATTTT
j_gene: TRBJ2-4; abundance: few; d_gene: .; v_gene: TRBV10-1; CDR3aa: CASAPPVLAKNIQYF; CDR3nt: TGCGCCAGCGCCCCCCCAGTTCTAGCCAAAAACATTCAGTACTTC
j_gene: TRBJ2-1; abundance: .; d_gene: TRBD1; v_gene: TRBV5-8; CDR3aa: CASSTGTGGYNEQFF; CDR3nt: TGTGCCAGCAGCACCGGGACAGGGGGATACAATGAGCAGTTCTTC
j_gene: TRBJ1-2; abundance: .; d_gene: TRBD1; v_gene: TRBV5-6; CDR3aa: CASSSGPRGTDGYTF; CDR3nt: TGTGCCAGCAGTTCGGGTCCCAGGGGGACGGATGGCTACACCTTC
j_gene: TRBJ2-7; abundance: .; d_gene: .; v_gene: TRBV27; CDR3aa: CASSLGAPSSYEQYF; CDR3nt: TGTGCCAGCAGTTTAGGAGCGCCGAGCTCCTACGAGCAGTACTTC
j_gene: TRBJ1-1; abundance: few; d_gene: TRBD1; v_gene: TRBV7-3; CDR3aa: CASSFTGGRTEAFF; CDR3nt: TGTGCCAGCAGCTTCACAGGGGGCAGGACTGAAGCTTTCTTT
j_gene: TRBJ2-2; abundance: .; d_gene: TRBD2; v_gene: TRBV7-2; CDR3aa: CASSSGLGNTGELFF; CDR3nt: TGTGCCAGCAGCTCTGGACTAGGCAACACCGGGGAGCTGTTTTTT
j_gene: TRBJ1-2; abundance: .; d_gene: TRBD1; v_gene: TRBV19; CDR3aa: CASSPGQAYGYTF; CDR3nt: TGTGCCAGTAGTCCAGGACAGGCCTATGGCTACACCTTC
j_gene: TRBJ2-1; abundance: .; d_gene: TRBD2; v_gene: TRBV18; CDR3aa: CASSRGLVNEQFF; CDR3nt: TGTGCCAGCTCACGAGGACTAGTCAATGAGCAGTTCTTC
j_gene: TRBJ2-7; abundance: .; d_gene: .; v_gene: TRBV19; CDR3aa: CASSIFGKTYEQYF; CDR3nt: TGTGCCAGTAGTATTTTCGGGAAGACCTACGAGCAGTACTTC
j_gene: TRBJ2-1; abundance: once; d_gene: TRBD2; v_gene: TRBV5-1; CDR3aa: CASSLGVTSGLYNEQFF; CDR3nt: TGCGCCAGCAGCTTGGGGGTAACTAGCGGGCTTTACAATGAGCAGTTCTTC
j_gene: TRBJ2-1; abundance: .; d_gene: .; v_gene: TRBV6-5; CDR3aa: CATKEGTSEQFF; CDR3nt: TGTGCAACCAAGGAGGGGACGTCTGAGCAGTTCTTC
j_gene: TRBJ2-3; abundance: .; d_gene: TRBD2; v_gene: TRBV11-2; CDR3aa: CASSLGWLADTDTQYF; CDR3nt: TGTGCCAGCAGCTTAGGTTGGCTAGCGGACACAGATACGCAGTATTTT
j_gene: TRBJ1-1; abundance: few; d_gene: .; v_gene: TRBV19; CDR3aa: CASKWGDLNTEAFF; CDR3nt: TGTGCCAGCAAATGGGGGGACCTGAACACTGAAGCTTTCTTT
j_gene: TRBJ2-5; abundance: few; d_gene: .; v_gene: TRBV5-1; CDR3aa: CASSLAGTQKETQYF; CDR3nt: TGCGCCAGCAGCTTGGCGGGGACACAAAAAGAGACCCAGTACTTC
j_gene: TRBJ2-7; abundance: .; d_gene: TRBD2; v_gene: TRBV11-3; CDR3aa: CASSRTSGSYEQYF; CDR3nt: TGTGCCAGCAGCAGGACTAGCGGGAGCTACGAGCAGTACTTC
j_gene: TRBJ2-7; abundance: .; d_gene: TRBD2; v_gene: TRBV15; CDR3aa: CATSRGQGAGGHEQYF; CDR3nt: TGTGCCACCAGCAGAGGCCAGGGAGCGGGAGGCCACGAGCAGTACTTC
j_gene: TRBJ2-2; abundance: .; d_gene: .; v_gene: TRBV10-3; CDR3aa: CAISESGLRDTGELFF; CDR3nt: TGTGCCATCAGTGAGTCAGGGTTGAGGGACACCGGGGAGCTGTTTTTT
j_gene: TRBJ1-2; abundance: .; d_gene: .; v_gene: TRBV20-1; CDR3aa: CSAQGGTGYTF; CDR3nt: TGCAGTGCACAGGGTGGCACTGGCTACACCTTC
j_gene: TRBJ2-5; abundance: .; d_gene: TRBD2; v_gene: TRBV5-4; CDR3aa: CASSPRGTSGRETQYF; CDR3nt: TGTGCCAGCAGCCCGAGAGGGACTAGCGGGCGGGAGACCCAGTACTTC
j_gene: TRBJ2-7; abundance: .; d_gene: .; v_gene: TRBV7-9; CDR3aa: CASSLSQGPYEQYF; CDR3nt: TGTGCCAGCAGCTTAAGCCAGGGGCCCTACGAGCAGTACTTC
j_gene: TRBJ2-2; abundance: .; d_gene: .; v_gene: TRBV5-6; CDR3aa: CASSPTTGTGELFF; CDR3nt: TGTGCCAGCAGCCCGACAACGGGGACCGGGGAGCTGTTTTTT
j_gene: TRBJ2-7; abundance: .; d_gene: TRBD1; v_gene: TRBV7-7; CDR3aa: CASSLSQGVSYEQYF; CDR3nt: TGTGCCAGCAGCTTATCACAGGGGGTCTCCTACGAGCAGTACTTC
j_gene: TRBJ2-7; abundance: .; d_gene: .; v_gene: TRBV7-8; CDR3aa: CASSLQRYEQYF; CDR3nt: TGTGCCAGCAGCCTCCAGCGGTACGAGCAGTACTTC
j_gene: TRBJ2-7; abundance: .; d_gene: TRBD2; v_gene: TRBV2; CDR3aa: CASSEATSGDTYEQYF; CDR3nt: TGTGCCAGCAGTGAAGCTACTAGCGGGGATACCTACGAGCAGTACTTC
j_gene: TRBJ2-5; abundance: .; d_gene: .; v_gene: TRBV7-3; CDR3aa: CASSFGPQETQYF; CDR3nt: TGTGCCAGCAGCTTTGGCCCCCAAGAGACCCAGTACTTC
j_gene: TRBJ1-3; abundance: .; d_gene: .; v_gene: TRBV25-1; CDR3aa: CASTGYGNTIYF; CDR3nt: TGTGCCAGCACAGGGTACGGAAACACCATATATTTT